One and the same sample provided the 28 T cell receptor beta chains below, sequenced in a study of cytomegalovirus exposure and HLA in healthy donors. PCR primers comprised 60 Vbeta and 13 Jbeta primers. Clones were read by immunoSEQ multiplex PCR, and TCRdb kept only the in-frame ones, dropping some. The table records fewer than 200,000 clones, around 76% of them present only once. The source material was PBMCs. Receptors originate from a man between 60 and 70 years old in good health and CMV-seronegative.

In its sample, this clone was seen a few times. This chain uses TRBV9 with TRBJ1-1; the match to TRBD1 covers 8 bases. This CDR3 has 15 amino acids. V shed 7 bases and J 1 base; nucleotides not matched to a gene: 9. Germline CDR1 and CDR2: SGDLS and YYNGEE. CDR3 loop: CASVGAGGPNTEAFF. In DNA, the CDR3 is TGTGCCAGCGTCGGGGCAGGGGGCCCGAACACTGAAGCTTTCTTT.

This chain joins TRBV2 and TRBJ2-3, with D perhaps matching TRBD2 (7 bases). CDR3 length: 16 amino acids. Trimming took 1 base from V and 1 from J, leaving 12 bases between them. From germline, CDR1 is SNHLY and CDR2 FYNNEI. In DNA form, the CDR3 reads TGTGCCAGCAGTGAAGGAAGAGGGGGGGGCACAGATACGCAGTATTTT. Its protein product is CASSEGRGGGTDTQYF.

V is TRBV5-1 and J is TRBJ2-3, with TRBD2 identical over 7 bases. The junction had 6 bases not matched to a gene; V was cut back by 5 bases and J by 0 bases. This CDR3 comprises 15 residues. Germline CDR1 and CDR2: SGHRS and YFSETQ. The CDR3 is CASRREGASTDTQYF. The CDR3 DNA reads TGCGCCAGCAGGAGGGAGGGAGCGAGCACAGATACGCAGTATTTT.

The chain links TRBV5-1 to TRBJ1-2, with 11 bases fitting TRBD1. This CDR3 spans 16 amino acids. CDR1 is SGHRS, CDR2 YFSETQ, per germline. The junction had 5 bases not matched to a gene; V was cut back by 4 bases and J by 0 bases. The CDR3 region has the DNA TGCGCCAGCAGCATCGGGACAGGGGGATCTAACTATGGCTACACCTTC. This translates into CASSIGTGGSNYGYTF.

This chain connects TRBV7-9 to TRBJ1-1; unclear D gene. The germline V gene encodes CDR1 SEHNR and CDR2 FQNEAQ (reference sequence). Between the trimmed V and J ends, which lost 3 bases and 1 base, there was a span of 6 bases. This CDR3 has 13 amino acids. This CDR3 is CASSFPGNTEAFF. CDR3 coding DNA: TGTGCCAGCAGCTTCCCGGGGAACACTGAAGCTTTCTTT.

This CDR3 reads CASSFDGLASIGDNEQFF. CDR3 DNA sequence: TGCGCCAGCAGCTTCGACGGACTAGCGTCGATAGGGGACAATGAGCAGTTCTTC. The chain employs TRBV5-1 and TRBJ2-1; 9 bases align to TRBD2. J lost 5 bases, V lost 2 bases, and 14 bases had no gene match. This CDR3 region has 18 residues. Germline CDR1 is SGHRS and CDR2 is YFSETQ.

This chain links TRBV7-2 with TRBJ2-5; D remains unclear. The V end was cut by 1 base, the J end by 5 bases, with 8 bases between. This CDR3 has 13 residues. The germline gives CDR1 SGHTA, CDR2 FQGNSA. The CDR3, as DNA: TGTGCCAGCAGCTTAGGAGTTGAGGAGACCCAGTACTTC. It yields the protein CASSLGVEETQYF.

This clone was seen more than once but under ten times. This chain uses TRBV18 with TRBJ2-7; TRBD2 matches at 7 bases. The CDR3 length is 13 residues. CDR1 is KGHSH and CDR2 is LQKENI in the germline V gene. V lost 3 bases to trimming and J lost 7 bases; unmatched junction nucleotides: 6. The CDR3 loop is CASSPSGEREQYF. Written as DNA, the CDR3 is TGTGCCAGCTCACCCAGCGGGGAGAGAGAGCAGTACTTC.

CDR3 protein: CASSLMAGAGAGGTQYF. CDR3 DNA: TGTGCCAGCAGCTTAATGGCCGGGGCAGGGGCTGGGGGGACCCAGTACTTC. The chain employs TRBV7-3 and TRBJ2-5; tentative D call: TRBD1 (6 bases). V dropped 1 base and J dropped 7 bases, with 22 bases sitting between them. The CDR3 sequence is 17 residues long. Germline V lookup: CDR1 SGHTA, CDR2 FQGTGA. The entire variable domain, with the rest obtained from reference TRBV7-3 and TRBJ2-5, is as follows: GAGVSQTPSNKVTEKGKYVELRCDPISGHTALYWYRQSLGQGPEFLIYFQGTGAADDSGLPNDRFFAVRPEGSVSTLKIQRTERGDSAVYLCASSLMAGAGAGGTQYFGPGTRLLVL.

CDR3 nucleotides: TGTGCCAGCAGTAAACAGGGGAGTAGCAATCAGCCCCAGCATTTT. This encodes CASSKQGSSNQPQHF. The chain combines TRBV28 with TRBJ1-5; 7 nucleotides agree with TRBD1. The germline V gene has CDR1 MDHEN and CDR2 SYDVKM. The CDR3 sequence is 15 residues long. V trimming: 5 bases; J trimming: 0 bases; junction bases outside the gene matches: 4.

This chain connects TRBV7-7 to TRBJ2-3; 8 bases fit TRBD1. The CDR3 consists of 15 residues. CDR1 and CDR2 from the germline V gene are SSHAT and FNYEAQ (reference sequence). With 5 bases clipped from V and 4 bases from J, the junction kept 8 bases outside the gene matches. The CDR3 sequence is CASSLTGGRSDTQYF. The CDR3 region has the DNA TGTGCCAGCAGCCTAACAGGGGGTCGTTCAGATACGCAGTATTTT.

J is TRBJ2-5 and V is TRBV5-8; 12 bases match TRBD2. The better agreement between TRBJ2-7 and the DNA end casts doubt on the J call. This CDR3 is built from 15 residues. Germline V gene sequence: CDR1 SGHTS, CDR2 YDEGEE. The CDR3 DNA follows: TGTGCCAGCAGCTCCCGACTAGCGGGAGCGTACGAGCAGTACTTC. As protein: CASSSRLAGAYEQYF.

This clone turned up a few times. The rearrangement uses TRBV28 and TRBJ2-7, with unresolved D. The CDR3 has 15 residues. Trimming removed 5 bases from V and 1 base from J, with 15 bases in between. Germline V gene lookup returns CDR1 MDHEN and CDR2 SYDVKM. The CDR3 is CASSPQTYSSYEQYF. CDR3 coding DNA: TGTGCCAGCAGTCCCCAGACCTACAGTTCCTACGAGCAGTACTTC.

CDR3 region: CASSVGLYDSGEQFF. Written as DNA, the CDR3 is TGTGCCAGCAGCGTGGGACTATACGACTCCGGTGAGCAGTTCTTC. This rearrangement joins TRBV9 to TRBJ2-1, with TRBD2 matching 7 bases. The CDR3 is made up of 15 amino acids. The trim removed 2 bases at V and 9 bases at J, leaving 11 bases unmatched. CDR1 is SGDLS and CDR2 is YYNGEE in the germline V gene.

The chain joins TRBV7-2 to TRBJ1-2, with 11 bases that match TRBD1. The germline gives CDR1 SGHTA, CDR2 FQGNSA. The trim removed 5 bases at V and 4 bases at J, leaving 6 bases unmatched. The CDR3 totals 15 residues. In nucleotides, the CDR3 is TGTGCCAGCAGCATCGGACAGGGGGCTGTCTATGGCTACACCTTC. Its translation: CASSIGQGAVYGYTF.

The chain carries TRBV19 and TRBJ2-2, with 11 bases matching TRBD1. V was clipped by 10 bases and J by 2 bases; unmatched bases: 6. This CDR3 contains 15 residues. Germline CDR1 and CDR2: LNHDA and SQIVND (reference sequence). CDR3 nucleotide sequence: TGTGCCACCGGACAGGGGGCGGTAAACACCGGGGAGCTGTTTTTT. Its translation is CATGQGAVNTGELFF.

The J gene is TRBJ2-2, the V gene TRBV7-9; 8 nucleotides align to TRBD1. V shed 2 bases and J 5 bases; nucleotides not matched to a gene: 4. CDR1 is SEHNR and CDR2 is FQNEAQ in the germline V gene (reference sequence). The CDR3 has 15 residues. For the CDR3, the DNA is TGTGCCAGCAGCTTATCGACAGGGGTGACCGGGGAGCTGTTTTTT. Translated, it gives CASSLSTGVTGELFF.

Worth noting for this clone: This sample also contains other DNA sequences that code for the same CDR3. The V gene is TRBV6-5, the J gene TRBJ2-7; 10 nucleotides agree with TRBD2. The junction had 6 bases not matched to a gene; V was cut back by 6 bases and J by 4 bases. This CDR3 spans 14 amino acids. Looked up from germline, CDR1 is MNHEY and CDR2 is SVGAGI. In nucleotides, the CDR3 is TGTGCCAGCAGATCTAGCGGGAGTAGGTACGAGCAGTACTTC. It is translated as CASRSSGSRYEQYF.

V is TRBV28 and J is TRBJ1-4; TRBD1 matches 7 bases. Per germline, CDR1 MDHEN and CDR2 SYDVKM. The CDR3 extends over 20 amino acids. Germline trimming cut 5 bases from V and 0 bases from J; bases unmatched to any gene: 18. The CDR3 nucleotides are TGTGCCAGCAGTCTAAGGGGGCGTTCAGGGTTGATCTCAACTAATGAAAAACTGTTTTTT. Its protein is CASSLRGRSGLISTNEKLFF.

The CDR3 sequence is CASSALTQGGNTIYF. As DNA, the CDR3 is TGTGCCAGCAGTGCCCTTACACAGGGTGGAAACACCATATATTTT. The J gene is TRBJ1-3, the V gene TRBV28; D may be TRBD1 (6 bases). This CDR3 spans 15 amino acids. From germline, CDR1 is MDHEN and CDR2 SYDVKM. The V gene lost 5 bases and the J gene lost 3 bases, with 14 bases spanning the gap.

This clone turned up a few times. CDR3 nucleotide sequence: TGTGCCAGCAGCTTAGATAGGACAGGGCCCAGCAATGAGCAGTTCTTC. Translating it yields CASSLDRTGPSNEQFF. The chain is built from TRBV11-2 and TRBJ2-1; 8 nucleotides match TRBD1. Germline V gene sequence: CDR1 SGHAT, CDR2 FQNNGV. V gave up 0 bases and J gave up 6 bases; unmatched junction bases: 7. There are 16 residues in the CDR3.

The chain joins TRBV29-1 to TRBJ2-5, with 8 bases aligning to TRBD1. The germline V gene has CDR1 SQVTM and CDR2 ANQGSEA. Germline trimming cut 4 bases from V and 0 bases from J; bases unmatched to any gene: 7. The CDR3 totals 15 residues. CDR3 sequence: CSVVASGGYQETQYF. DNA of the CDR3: TGCAGCGTTGTGGCGTCAGGGGGCTACCAAGAGACCCAGTACTTC. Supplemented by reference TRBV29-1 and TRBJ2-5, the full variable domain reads SAVISQKPSRDICQRGTSLTIQCQVDSQVTMMFWYRQQPGQSLTLIATANQGSEATYESGFVIDKFPISRPNLTFSTLTVSNMSPEDSSIYLCSVVASGGYQETQYFGPGTRLLVL.

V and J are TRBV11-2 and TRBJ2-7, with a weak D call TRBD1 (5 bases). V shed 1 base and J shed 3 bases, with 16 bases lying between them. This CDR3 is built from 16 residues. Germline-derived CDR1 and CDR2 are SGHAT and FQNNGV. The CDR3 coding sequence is TGTGCCAGCAGCTTAGGGCCGGCAGAGCAGGGCTACGAGCAGTACTTC. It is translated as CASSLGPAEQGYEQYF. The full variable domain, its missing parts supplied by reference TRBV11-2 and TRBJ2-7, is EAGVAQSPRYKIIEKRQSVAFWCNPISGHATLYWYQQILGQGPKLLIQFQNNGVVDDSQLPKDRFSAERLKGVDSTLKIQPAKLEDSAVYLCASSLGPAEQGYEQYFGPGTRLTVT.

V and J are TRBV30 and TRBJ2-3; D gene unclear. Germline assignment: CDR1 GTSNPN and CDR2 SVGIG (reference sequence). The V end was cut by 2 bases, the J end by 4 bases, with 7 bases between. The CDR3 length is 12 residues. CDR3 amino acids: CAWSLRSDTQYF. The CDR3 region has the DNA TGTGCCTGGAGTCTCAGGTCAGATACGCAGTATTTT.

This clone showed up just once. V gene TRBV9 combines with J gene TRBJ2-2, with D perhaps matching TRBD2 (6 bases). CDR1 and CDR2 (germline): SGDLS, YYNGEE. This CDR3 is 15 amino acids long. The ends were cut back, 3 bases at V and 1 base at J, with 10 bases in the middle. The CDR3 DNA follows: TGTGCCAGCAGCGGGGGACTTATGAACACCGGGGAGCTGTTTTTT. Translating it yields CASSGGLMNTGELFF.

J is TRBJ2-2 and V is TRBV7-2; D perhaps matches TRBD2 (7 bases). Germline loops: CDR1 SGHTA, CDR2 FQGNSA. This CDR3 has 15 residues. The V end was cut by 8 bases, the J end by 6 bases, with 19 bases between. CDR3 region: CASVQGRGWAGELFF. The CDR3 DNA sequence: TGTGCCAGCGTCCAGGGGAGGGGGTGGGCCGGGGAGCTGTTTTTT.

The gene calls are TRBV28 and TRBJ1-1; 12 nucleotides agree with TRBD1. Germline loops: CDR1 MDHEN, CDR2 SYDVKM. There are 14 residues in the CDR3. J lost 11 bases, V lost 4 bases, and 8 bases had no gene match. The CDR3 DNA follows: TGTGCCAGCAGTTCCGGGACAGGGGGCTACCTGGCTTTCTTT. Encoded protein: CASSSGTGGYLAFF.

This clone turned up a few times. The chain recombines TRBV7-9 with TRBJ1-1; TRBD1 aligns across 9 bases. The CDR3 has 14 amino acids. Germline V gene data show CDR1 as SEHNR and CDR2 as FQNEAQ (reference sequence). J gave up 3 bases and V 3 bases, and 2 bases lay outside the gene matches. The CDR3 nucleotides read TGTGCCAGCAGCTTTGGACAGGGGTACACTGAAGCTTTCTTT. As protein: CASSFGQGYTEAFF.